Shown below are 10 T cell receptor beta chains from a single sample sequenced in a study of lymphopenia after photon versus proton radiotherapy. Sequencing was performed with immunoSEQ multiplex PCR; in TCRdb, only in-frame clones are kept and a portion is missing. Among fewer than 45,000 clones, 86% were seen once, and the ten largest hold about 9.4%. The starting material was peripheral blood, obtained from a patient treated with proton-based radiotherapy. These receptor sequences come from a woman in her 70s with pancreatic cancer. Some clones in this sample may be carry-over from other donors' samples.

The chain couples TRBV11-2 to TRBJ1-1; no definite D call. Per germline, CDR1 SGHAT and CDR2 FQNNGV. The CDR3 runs to 14 residues. Trimming removed 4 bases at V and 7 bases at J, with 16 bases between. CDR3 protein: CASSSRGSHYEAFF. DNA for the CDR3: TGTGCCAGCAGCTCCCGAGGCAGCCACTATGAAGCTTTCTTT. Filled out from reference TRBV11-2 and TRBJ1-1, the complete variable domain reads EAGVAQSPRYKIIEKRQSVAFWCNPISGHATLYWYQQILGQGPKLLIQFQNNGVVDDSQLPKDRFSAERLKGVDSTLKIQPAKLEDSAVYLCASSSRGSHYEAFFGQGTRLTVV.

For this clone: The identical CDR3 is also encoded by other nucleotide sequences in the sample. The V gene is TRBV18, the J gene TRBJ1-1; the D gene is possibly TRBD1 (5 bases). The V gene's germline CDR1 is KGHSH and CDR2 LQKENI. Trimming took 5 bases from V and 4 from J, leaving 11 bases between them. The CDR3 is 13 amino acids. CDR3 in DNA: TGTGCCAGCTCAGACCGTGGGGGCACTGAAGCTTTCTTT. This sequence encodes CASSDRGGTEAFF.

The J gene is TRBJ2-6, the V gene TRBV15; 7 bases agree with TRBD1. Germline-derived CDR1 and CDR2 are LNHNV and YYDKDF (reference sequence). V lost 5 bases, J lost 0 bases, and 7 bases stayed unmatched. This CDR3 region has 17 residues. The CDR3 nucleotides read TGTGCCACCAGCGCCCGGGACAGAGCCTCTGGGGCCAACGTCCTGACTTTC. It codes for CATSARDRASGANVLTF.

This chain links TRBV9 with TRBJ2-7; D remains ambiguous. Germline V gene lookup returns CDR1 SGDLS and CDR2 YYNGEE. V was trimmed by 0 bases and J by 3 bases, leaving 10 bases between them. The CDR3 covers 14 residues. The CDR3 DNA is TGTGCCAGCAGCGTAGGAGACTCCCTCTACGAGCAGTACTTC. Translation gives CASSVGDSLYEQYF.

This clone was picked up a small number of times. The chain joins TRBV15 to TRBJ2-7, with unresolved D. Trimming cost V 1 base and J 4 bases, with 5 bases left between them. CDR3 length equals 12 residues. CDR1 and CDR2 (germline): LNHNV, YYDKDF (reference sequence). DNA for the CDR3: TGTGCCACCAGCAGAGGAGGTTACGAGCAGTACTTC. Translated: CATSRGGYEQYF.

This clone was seen once. This chain connects TRBV27 to TRBJ1-1, with D unresolved. This CDR3 has 15 amino acids. Trimming took off 2 bases at V and 4 bases at J, with 14 bases between the two ends. Germline V gene sequence: CDR1 MNHEY, CDR2 SMNVEV (reference sequence). The CDR3 DNA reads TGTGCCAGCAGTTTAACTCCCAGTGGCGGCACTGAAGCTTTCTTT. Amino acid sequence: CASSLTPSGGTEAFF.

The rearrangement links TRBV28 to TRBJ2-7; TRBD1 is a possible D gene (6 bases). This CDR3 contains 12 residues. The ends were cut back, 8 bases at V and 7 bases at J, with 15 bases in the middle. The germline V gene has CDR1 MDHEN and CDR2 SYDVKM. CDR3 bases: TGTGCCAGCGCAAACAGGGCCCGGGAGCAGTACTTC. It codes for CASANRAREQYF.

The chain uses TRBV6-1 and TRBJ2-3; D is undetermined. Germline CDR1 MNHNS, CDR2 SASEGT. The V end was cut by 3 bases, the J end by 0 bases, with 4 bases between. The CDR3 has 13 amino acids. The CDR3 nucleotides read TGTGCCAGCAGTGATTTAAGCACAGATACGCAGTATTTT. It encodes CASSDLSTDTQYF.

The CDR3 loop reads CASSVSRDRGETQYF. The CDR3 region has the DNA TGTGCCAGTAGTGTCTCCCGGGACAGGGGAGAGACCCAGTACTTC. This chain uses TRBV19 with TRBJ2-5, with 10 bases identical to TRBD1. The trim removed 5 bases at V and 4 bases at J, leaving 7 bases unmatched. CDR1 and CDR2 from the germline V gene are LNHDA and SQIVND (reference sequence). The CDR3 covers 15 residues.

Concerning this clone itself: Its ends do not fully match the called genes, so a read error is possible. This chain links TRBV7-8 with TRBJ2-2; TRBD2 is a possible D gene (6 bases). The CDR3 runs to 15 residues. CDR1 is SGHVS and CDR2 is FQNEAQ in the germline V gene. The CDR3 is CASSLVSANTGGLFF. Here the CDR3 DNA reads TGTGCCAGCAGCTTAGTTTCCGCGAACACCGGGGGGCTGTTTTTT. Drawing the rest from reference TRBV7-8 and TRBJ2-2, the complete variable domain is GAGVSQSPRYKVAKRGQDVALRCDPISGHVSLFWYQQALGQGPEFLTYFQNEAQLDKSGLPSDRFFAERPEGSVSTLKIQRTQQEDSAVYLCASSLVSANTGGLFFGEGSRLTVL.